The present T cell receptor (beta chain) was sequenced within a study of blood T cell repertoires in COVID-19. This clone has just a few counts. Only in-frame clones appear in the TCRdb table, and some are missing; sequencing was by immunoSEQ multiplex PCR. The repertoire holds about 89,000 clones, with around 72% as singletons. This CDR3 is built from 15 residues. Germline lookup yields CDR1 SGHTA and CDR2 FQGNSA. J lost 1 base, V lost 0 bases, and 2 bases had no gene match. The sequence derives from a woman of 80 years or more with acute or convalescent COVID-19. Sequencing was performed on peripheral blood. The rearrangement links TRBV7-2 to TRBJ1-2; 7 positions agree with TRBD1. DNA of the CDR3: TGTGCCAGCAGCTTAGCAAGGGGGCTTAACTATGGCTACACCTTC. This codes for CASSLARGLNYGYTF. The entire variable domain, with the rest obtained from reference TRBV7-2 and TRBJ1-2, is as follows: GAGVSQSPSNKVTEKGKDVELRCDPISGHTALYWYRQSLGQGLEFLIYFQGNSAPDKSGLPSDRFSAERTGGSVSTLTIQRTQQEDSAVYLCASSLARGLNYGYTFGSGTRLTVV.